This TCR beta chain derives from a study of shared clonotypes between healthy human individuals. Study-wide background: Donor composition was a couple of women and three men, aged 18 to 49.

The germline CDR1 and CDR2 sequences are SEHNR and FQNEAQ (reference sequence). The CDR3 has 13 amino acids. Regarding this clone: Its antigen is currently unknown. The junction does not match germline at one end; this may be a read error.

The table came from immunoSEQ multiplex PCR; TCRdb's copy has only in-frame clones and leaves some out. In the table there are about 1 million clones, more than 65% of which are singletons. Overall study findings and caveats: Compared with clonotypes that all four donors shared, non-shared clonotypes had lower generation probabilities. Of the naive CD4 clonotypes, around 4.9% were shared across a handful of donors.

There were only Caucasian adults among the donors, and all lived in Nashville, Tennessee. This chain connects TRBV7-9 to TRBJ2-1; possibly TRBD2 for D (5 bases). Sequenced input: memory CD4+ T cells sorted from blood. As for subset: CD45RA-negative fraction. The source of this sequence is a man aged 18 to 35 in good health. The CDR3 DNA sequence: TGTGCCAGCAGCTTATATCCCGGGGTTGGGAACGTCTTC. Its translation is CASSLYPGVGNVF.